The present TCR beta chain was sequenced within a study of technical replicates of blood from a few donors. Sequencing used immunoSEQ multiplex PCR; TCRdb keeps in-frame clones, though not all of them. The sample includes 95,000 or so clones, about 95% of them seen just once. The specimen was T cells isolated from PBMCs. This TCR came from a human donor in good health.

CDR3 DNA: TGTGCCAGCAGCCAAGTGACACTAGTATCCTACAATGAGCAGTTCTTC. Protein: CASSQVTLVSYNEQFF. The chain combines TRBV4-2 with TRBJ2-1, with D maybe TRBD2 (5 bases). V lost 1 base to trimming and J lost 1 base, with 11 bases between them. The germline CDR1 and CDR2 sequences are LGHNA and YNFKEQ. This CDR3 has 16 residues.